A single sample gave rise to the 12 T cell receptor beta chains below, sequenced in a study of T cells in Graves' hyperthyroidism and ophthalmopathy. TCR beta CDR3 sequences were amplified from RNA transcripts. RT-PCR in the first round (using the HTBI primer set) targeted the TCR CDR3. TCRdb independently ran MiXCR on the multiplex PCR reads; one entry per CDR3 protein. The table lists about 600,000 distinct CDR3 sequences, 14% of them singletons. The specimen was blood. These receptors were obtained from a woman younger than 35 with Graves' ophthalmopathy.

The chain joins TRBV4-2 to TRBJ2-1, with D unresolved. This CDR3 has 12 amino acids. V dropped 4 bases and J dropped 9 bases, with 10 bases sitting between them. From germline, CDR1 is LGHNA and CDR2 YNFKEQ. The CDR3 protein is CASSLPAPEQFF. The CDR3 nucleotides read TGTGCCAGCAGCCTGCCAGCCCCTGAGCAGTTCTTC.

This clonotype was counted at least ten times. The V gene is TRBV28, the J gene TRBJ2-5, with 7 nucleotides matching TRBD2. The CDR3 extends over 17 amino acids. Germline loops: CDR1 MDHEN, CDR2 SYDVKM. With 6 bases clipped from V and 1 base from J, the junction kept 14 bases outside the gene matches. Written as DNA, the CDR3 is TGTGCCAGCAGACCCCCTGGGAGCGGGGCCGCCCAAGAGACCCAGTACTTC. It codes for CASRPPGSGAAQETQYF.

This clonotype was recorded at least ten times. The chain couples TRBV12-3 or TRBV12-4 to TRBJ2-7, with D uncertain. This CDR3 region has 14 residues. V lost 6 bases and J lost 2, with 14 bases in between. In DNA, the CDR3 is TGTGCCAGCAGCAGCTACCAAGTTACCTACGAGCAGTACTTC. Translated: CASSSYQVTYEQYF.

This clonotype was picked up a small number of times. The chain has TRBV27 and TRBJ2-5; TRBD1 aligns across 10 bases. The CDR3 runs 16 residues. Germline lookup yields CDR1 MNHEY and CDR2 SMNVEV (reference sequence). The junction had 8 bases not matched to a gene; V was cut back by 5 bases and J by 2 bases. CDR3 in amino acids: CASSPQDRGIQETQYF. The DNA for the CDR3 is TGTGCCAGCAGTCCTCAGGACAGGGGGATACAAGAGACCCAGTACTTC.

This clonotype was seen a few times. CDR3 DNA: TGCGCCAGCAGCCAAGCCCTGACTAGCGGAAAAAACATTCAGTACTTC. This gives the protein CASSQALTSGKNIQYF. The chain combines TRBV4-1 with TRBJ2-4, with 9 bases aligning to TRBD2. The CDR3 spans 16 residues. V shed 1 base and J 4 bases; nucleotides not matched to a gene: 5. Germline V CDR1 and CDR2: MGHRA, YSYEKL.

This clonotype occurred many times. The chain uses TRBV18 and TRBJ1-6; D is possibly TRBD1 (5 bases). This CDR3 has 14 amino acids. The V gene lost 4 bases and the J gene lost 7 bases, with 11 bases spanning the gap. CDR1 KGHSH and CDR2 LQKENI come from the germline V gene. The CDR3 nucleotides read TGTGCCAGCTCACTTGACAGCCAGAATTCACCCCTCCACTTT. This gives the protein CASSLDSQNSPLHF. Looking up the rest from reference TRBV18 and TRBJ1-6 gives the full variable domain: NAGVMQNPRHLVRRRGQEARLRCSPMKGHSHVYWYRQLPEEGLKFMVYLQKENIIDESGMPKERFSAEFPKEGPSILRIQQVVRGDSAAYFCASSLDSQNSPLHFGNGTRLTVT.

The genes are TRBV4-2 and TRBJ2-1; D may be TRBD2 (6 bases). The CDR3 is 18 amino acids. Germline V gene lookup returns CDR1 LGHNA and CDR2 YNFKEQ. Trimming cost V 2 bases and J 1 base, with 18 bases left between them. The CDR3: CASSQFIAESVSYNEQFF. The CDR3 nucleotides read TGTGCCAGCAGCCAATTTATAGCGGAATCTGTTTCCTACAATGAGCAGTTCTTC.

This clonotype was found a few times. This chain links TRBV30 with TRBJ2-1, with D perhaps TRBD2 (6 bases). The CDR3 runs 13 residues. CDR1 and CDR2 (germline): GTSNPN, SVGIG (reference sequence). V was pared by 2 bases and J by 7 bases, with 12 bases between. The CDR3 protein is CAWSKEGSNEQFF. Written as DNA, the CDR3 is TGTGCCTGGAGTAAGGAGGGTTCGAATGAGCAGTTCTTC.

This clonotype was picked up many times. The chain carries TRBV27 and TRBJ2-1, with 7 bases that match TRBD1. CDR1 and CDR2 (germline): MNHEY, SMNVEV (reference sequence). The CDR3 extends over 14 amino acids. With 8 bases clipped from V and 4 bases from J, the junction kept 8 bases outside the gene matches. The CDR3: CASGRDSFYNEQFF. CDR3 nucleotides: TGTGCCAGCGGCCGGGACAGCTTTTACAATGAGCAGTTCTTC.

The V and J genes are TRBV20-1 and TRBJ1-2; unclear D gene. In germline, CDR1 is DFQATT, CDR2 SNEGSKA (reference sequence). Trimming pared 4 bases from V and 0 bases from J, leaving 18 bases between. The length of the CDR3 is 16 residues. The CDR3 DNA follows: TGCAGTGCTACACGGGTCTTGGCCCGTCCTAACTATGGCTACACCTTC. It encodes CSATRVLARPNYGYTF.

This clonotype was detected ten times or more. The chain combines TRBV5-1 with TRBJ2-1; TRBD2 matches 14 bases. Germline trimming cut 1 base from V and 7 bases from J; bases unmatched to any gene: 4. This CDR3 has 16 residues. The germline CDR1 and CDR2 sequences are SGHRS and YFSETQ. CDR3 DNA: TGCGCCAGCAGCTTGAGGGGACTAGCGGGAGAGAATGAGCAGTTCTTC. Amino acids: CASSLRGLAGENEQFF. Using reference TRBV5-1 and TRBJ2-1 for the parts outside the CDR3, the full variable domain is KAGVTQTPRYLIKTRGQQVTLSCSPISGHRSVSWYQQTPGQGLQFLFEYFSETQRNKGNFPGRFSGRQFSNSRSEMNVSTLELGDSALYLCASSLRGLAGENEQFFGPGTRLTVL.

The chain uses TRBV20-1 and TRBJ2-1; 13 nucleotides align to TRBD2. After removal of 3 bases from V and 0 bases from J, the junction contained 8 bases not matched to a gene. The CDR3 runs 18 residues. Germline V gene sequence: CDR1 DFQATT, CDR2 SNEGSKA (reference sequence). The CDR3 protein is CSARTGTSGMSSYNEQFF. The CDR3 region has the DNA TGCAGTGCTAGGACCGGGACTAGCGGGATGAGCTCCTACAATGAGCAGTTCTTC.